The present T cell receptor beta chain was sequenced within a study of T cell repertoires in cytomegalovirus infection. At the level of the study: Alongside well-studied HLA-B-restricted CMV epitopes, recently identified HLA-C-restricted CMV epitopes were also used. Study observations and caveats: It was HLA-C-restricted CMV-specific TCR beta clonotypes that dominated the response ex vivo. Of the TCR beta families, the public ones yielded a cumulative frequency that identified carriers of CMV plus the relevant HLA.

TCRdb reanalysed the reads using MiXCR and keeps one entry per CDR3 protein. The table lists around 770,000 distinct CDR3 sequences, about 29% of them singletons. This clonotype was detected only a few times. Its antigen is undetermined. The V gene lost 4 bases and the J gene lost 4 bases, with 11 bases spanning the gap. The CDR3 contains 14 residues. The germline V gene encodes CDR1 SEHNR and CDR2 FQNEAQ (reference sequence). The chain links TRBV7-9 to TRBJ1-5; D gene ambiguous. The TCR was taken from a human donor in good health (CMV status not recorded). Some clones in this sample may be carry-over from other donors' samples. The specimen comprised cultured CD8+ T cells from PBMCs, sampled from culture after CMV antigen stimulation. The CDR3 region is CASSSAVWNQPQHF. Written as DNA, the CDR3 is TGTGCCAGCAGCTCGGCGGTTTGGAATCAGCCCCAGCATTTT.